This T cell receptor beta chain was identified in a study of response to subunit inactivated influenza vaccine. In TCRdb, the RT-PCR reads were re-called with MiXCR into one record per CDR3 protein. This sample yields some 550,000 distinct CDR3 sequences, of which roughly 25% are seen a single time; 2.5% to 3.5% belongs to the top ten. With 8 bases removed from V and 5 bases from J, the gap between germline ends came to 4 bases. The CDR3 sequence is 9 residues long. Germline values: CDR1 SEHNR, CDR2 FQNEAQ (reference sequence). These data also featured in a second study, about T cells expressing NK-cell markers. As that study records: What made the TCR beta cDNA was 5'RACE template switching with UMIs. Sorted CD3+CD56-NKG2C+, CD3+CD56+NKG2C- and CD3+CD56+NKG2C+ T cells were the source of the TCR beta repertoires. The eight sequenced donors comprised seven who were HCMV-seropositive and one who was seronegative. A range of roughly 1.0-8% of CD8+ T cells consisted of dominant NKG2C+ clonotypes in roughly 6 donors. The CD3+CD56-NKG2C+ fraction of a few donors was likewise dominated by these clonotypes.

The rearrangement uses TRBV7-9 and TRBJ2-7; D unresolved. The sequenced sample was CD4+ T cells sorted from PBMCs, obtained about 13 days after vaccination. The receptor was derived from a man aged 50 or older who received an inactivated influenza vaccine. The CDR3: CASVDEQYF. CDR3 nucleotides: TGTGCCAGCGTAGACGAGCAGTACTTC.